Following are 4 T cell receptor beta chains from one sample sequenced in a study of blood T cell repertoires in COVID-19. The data were produced by immunoSEQ multiplex PCR, yet TCRdb's version contains in-frame clones alone and is incomplete. The repertoire holds about 220,000 clones, with approximately 83% as singletons. The sequencing input was peripheral blood. The receptor set was obtained from a woman in her sixties or seventies with acute or convalescent COVID-19.

The V gene is TRBV28, the J gene TRBJ1-1, with D possibly TRBD1 on 5 matching bases. The CDR3 loop spans 14 amino acids. V lost 8 bases and J 1 base, leaving 14 bases between the germline ends. Germline CDR1 is MDHEN and CDR2 is SYDVKM. The CDR3 DNA reads as TGTGCCAGCTCCAGTAGGGGCGAGAACACTGAAGCTTTCTTT. Translated: CASSSRGENTEAFF.

This chain connects TRBV30 to TRBJ1-2; 7 bases line up with TRBD1. Germline CDR1 and CDR2: GTSNPN and SVGIG (reference sequence). The CDR3 covers 14 residues. The CDR3 DNA follows: TGTGCAAAGAAGGGGGCAGGGGCTAACTATGGCTACACCTTC. As protein: CAKKGAGANYGYTF.

V is TRBV7-8 and J is TRBJ1-6, with TRBD1 as a possible D gene (6 bases). V was trimmed by 2 bases and J by 9 bases, leaving 20 bases between them. Germline loops: CDR1 SGHVS, CDR2 FQNEAQ. This CDR3 has 17 amino acids. The CDR3 spells CASSLSRGALVSSPLHF. In DNA form, the CDR3 reads TGTGCCAGCAGCTTAAGCAGGGGCGCATTGGTTAGTTCACCCCTCCACTTT.

The chain uses TRBV10-3 and TRBJ1-1; TRBD1 agrees at 8 bases. Looked up from germline, CDR1 is ENHRY and CDR2 is SYGVKD. J gave up 7 bases and V 6 bases, and 10 bases lay outside the gene matches. The CDR3 is 14 amino acids. The CDR3 DNA reads as TGTGCCATCAGCTCCGATGACAGGGGCGATGAAGCTTTCTTT. Translation: CAISSDDRGDEAFF.